This TCR beta chain appears in the sequencing data of a study of cytomegalovirus exposure and HLA in healthy donors. Germline loops: CDR1 SGDLS, CDR2 YYNGEE. There are 12 residues in the CDR3. Trimming took off 0 bases at V and 6 bases at J, with 4 bases between the two ends. Overall study results and limits: The listing of some 170 TCR beta chains classed them as cytomegalovirus-associated. Researchers reported from a later analysis that most CMV-associated TCR beta chains appeared HLA-restricted. Previous analysis showed most TCR beta V segments were productive about 87% or about 30% of the time.

In the PCR, 60 Vbeta and 13 Jbeta primers were used. The repertoire was sequenced with immunoSEQ multiplex PCR; TCRdb's copy has only in-frame clones and lacks some. The sample gives around 280,000 clones, approximately 90% of which show up once; less than 2.5% is in the top ten. In regard to this clone: Its antigen remains unidentified.

The TCR sequence derives from a young woman in good health and CMV-seronegative. Sequenced sample: PBMCs. The chain recombines TRBV9 with TRBJ1-3; D remains ambiguous. The CDR3 coding sequence is TGTGCCAGCAGCGTAGGAGAAAACACCATATATTTT. It specifies CASSVGENTIYF. Filled out from reference TRBV9 and TRBJ1-3, the complete variable domain reads DSGVTQTPKHLITATGQRVTLRCSPRSGDLSVYWYQQSLDQGLQFLIQYYNGEERAKGNILERFSAQQFPDLHSELNLSSLELGDSALYFCASSVGENTIYFGEGSWLTVV.